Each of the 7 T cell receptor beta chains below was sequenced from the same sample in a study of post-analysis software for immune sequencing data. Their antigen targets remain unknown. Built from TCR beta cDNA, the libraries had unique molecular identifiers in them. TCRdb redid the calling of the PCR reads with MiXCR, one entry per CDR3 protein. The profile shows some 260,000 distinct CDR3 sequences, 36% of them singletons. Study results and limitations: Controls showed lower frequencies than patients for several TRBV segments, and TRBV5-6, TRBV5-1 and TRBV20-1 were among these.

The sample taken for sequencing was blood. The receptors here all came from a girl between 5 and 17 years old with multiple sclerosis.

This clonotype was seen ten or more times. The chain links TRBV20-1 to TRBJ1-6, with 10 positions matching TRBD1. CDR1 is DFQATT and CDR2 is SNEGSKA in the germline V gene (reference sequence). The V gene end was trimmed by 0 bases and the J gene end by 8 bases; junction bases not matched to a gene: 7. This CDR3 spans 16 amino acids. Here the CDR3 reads CSARDRGQGHHSPLHF. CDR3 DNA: TGCAGTGCTAGAGATCGGGGACAGGGGCACCATTCACCCCTCCACTTT.

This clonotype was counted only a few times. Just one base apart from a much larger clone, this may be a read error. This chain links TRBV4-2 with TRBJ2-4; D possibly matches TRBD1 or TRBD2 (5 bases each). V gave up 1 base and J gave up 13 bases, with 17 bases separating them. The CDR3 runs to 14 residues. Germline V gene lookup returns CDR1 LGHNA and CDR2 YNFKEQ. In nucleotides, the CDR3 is TGTGCCAGCAGCCAAGTAGGGGTAGGGAGTGAGCAGTACTTC. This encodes CASSQVGVGSEQYF.

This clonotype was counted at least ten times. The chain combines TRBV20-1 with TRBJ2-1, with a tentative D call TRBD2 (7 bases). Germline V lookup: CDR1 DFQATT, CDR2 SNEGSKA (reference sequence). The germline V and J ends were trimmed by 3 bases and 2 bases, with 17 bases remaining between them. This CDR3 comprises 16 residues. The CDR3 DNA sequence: TGCAGTGCTAGGGTAAACAGGGAGGGAGCCTACAATGAGCAGTTCTTC. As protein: CSARVNREGAYNEQFF.

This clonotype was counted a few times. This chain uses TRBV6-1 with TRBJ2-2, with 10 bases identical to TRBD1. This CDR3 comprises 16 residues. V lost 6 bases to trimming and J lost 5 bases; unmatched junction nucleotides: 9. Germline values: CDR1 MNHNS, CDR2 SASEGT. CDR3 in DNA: TGTGCCAGCAGGGAAATGTCGGGACAGGGGACCGGGGAGCTGTTTTTT. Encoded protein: CASREMSGQGTGELFF.

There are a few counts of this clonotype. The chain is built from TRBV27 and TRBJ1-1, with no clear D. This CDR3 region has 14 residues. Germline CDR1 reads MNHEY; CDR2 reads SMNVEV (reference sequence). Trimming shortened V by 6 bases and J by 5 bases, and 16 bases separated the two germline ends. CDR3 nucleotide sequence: TGTGCCAGCAGAGTTACTGGTCGGGGAACTGAAGCTTTCTTT. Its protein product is CASRVTGRGTEAFF.

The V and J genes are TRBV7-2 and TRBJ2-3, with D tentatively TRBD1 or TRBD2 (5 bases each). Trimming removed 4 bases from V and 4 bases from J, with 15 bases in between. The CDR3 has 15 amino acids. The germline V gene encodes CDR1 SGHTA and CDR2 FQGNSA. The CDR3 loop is CASSSDGGWSDTQYF. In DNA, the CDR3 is TGTGCCAGCAGCTCCGATGGGGGATGGTCAGATACGCAGTATTTT.

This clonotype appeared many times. The CDR3 coding sequence is TGTGCCAGCAGCCCTTTGGACCGAGGGCAGGGGAACACTGAAGCTTTCTTT. Residues: CASSPLDRGQGNTEAFF. This chain connects TRBV4-2 to TRBJ1-1, with D perhaps matching TRBD1 (5 bases). This CDR3 contains 17 residues. Germline V gene sequence: CDR1 LGHNA, CDR2 YNFKEQ. V was cut by 4 bases and J by 1 base, with 19 bases left in between.